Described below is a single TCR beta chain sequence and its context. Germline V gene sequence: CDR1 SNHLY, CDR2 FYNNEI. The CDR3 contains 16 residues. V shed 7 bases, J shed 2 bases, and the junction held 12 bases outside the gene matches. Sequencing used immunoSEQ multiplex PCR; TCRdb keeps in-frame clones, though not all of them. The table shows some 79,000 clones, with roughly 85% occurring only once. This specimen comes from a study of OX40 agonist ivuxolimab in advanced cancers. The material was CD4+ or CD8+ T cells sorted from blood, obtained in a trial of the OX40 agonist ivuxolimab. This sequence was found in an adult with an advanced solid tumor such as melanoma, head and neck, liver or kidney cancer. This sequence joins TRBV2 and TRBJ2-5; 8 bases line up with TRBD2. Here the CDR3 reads CASKPGGLGFQETQYF. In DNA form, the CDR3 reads TGTGCCAGCAAACCGGGGGGGCTGGGGTTTCAAGAGACCCAGTACTTC.